These T cell receptor beta chains were read from a single sample in a study of shared clonotypes between healthy human individuals. Profiled with immunoSEQ multiplex PCR; TCRdb holds only in-frame clones, not every one. This sample has about 600,000 clones, with approximately 97% found just once. Sequenced sample: naive CD4+ T cells sorted from blood. The origin of the receptors is a woman aged 25 to 45 in good health. CDR3s leave out the opening cysteine and the closing phenylalanine or tryptophan. Each record gives: V gene, J gene, CDR3 protein.

>TRBV28|TRBJ1-5
ASRQGGNQPQH
>TRBV25-1|TRBJ2-7
ASSKTRTSREQY
>TRBV5-1|TRBJ2-1
ASSETGVYNEQF
>TRBV19|TRBJ2-1
ASRPRQGPQNNEQF
>TRBV20-1|TRBJ2-7
SARNYEQY
>TRBV11-2|TRBJ2-2
ASSLVTVRAGSNTGELF
>TRBV15|TRBJ2-4
ATSTYGQVKNIQY
>TRBV15|TRBJ1-4
ATSPRGTNEKLF
>TRBV4-1|TRBJ1-2
ASSQGQSRKRGGYT
>TRBV27|TRBJ1-2
ASSAGTGNANYGYT
>TRBV28|TRBJ1-4
ASSFFRGKLF